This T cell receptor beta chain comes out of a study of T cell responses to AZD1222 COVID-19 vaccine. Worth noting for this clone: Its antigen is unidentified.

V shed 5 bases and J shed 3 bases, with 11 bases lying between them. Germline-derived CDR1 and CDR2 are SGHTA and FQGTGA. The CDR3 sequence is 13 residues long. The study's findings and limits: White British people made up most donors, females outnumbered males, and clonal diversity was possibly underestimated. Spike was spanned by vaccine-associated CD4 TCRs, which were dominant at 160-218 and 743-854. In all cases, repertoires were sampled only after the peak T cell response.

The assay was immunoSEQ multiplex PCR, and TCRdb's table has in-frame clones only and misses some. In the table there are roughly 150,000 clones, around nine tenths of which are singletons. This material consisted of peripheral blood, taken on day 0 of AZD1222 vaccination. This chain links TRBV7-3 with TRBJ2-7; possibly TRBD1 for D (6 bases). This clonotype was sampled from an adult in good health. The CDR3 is CASSTQQGYEQYF. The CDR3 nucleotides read TGTGCCAGCAGCACACAACAGGGCTACGAGCAGTACTTC.